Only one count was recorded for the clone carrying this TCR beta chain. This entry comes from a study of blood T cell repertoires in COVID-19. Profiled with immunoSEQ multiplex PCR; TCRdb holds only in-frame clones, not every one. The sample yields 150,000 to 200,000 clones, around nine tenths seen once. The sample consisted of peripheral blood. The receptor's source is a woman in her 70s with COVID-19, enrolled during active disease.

The CDR3 sequence is CASSLAAGSGNTIYF. In DNA, the CDR3 is TGTGCCAGCAGCTTAGCGGCAGGGTCTGGAAACACCATATATTTT. The chain couples TRBV11-2 to TRBJ1-3, with D possibly matching TRBD1 (5 bases). The length of the CDR3 is 15 residues. Trimming shortened V by 1 base and J by 1 base, and 8 bases separated the two germline ends. The germline V gene has CDR1 SGHAT and CDR2 FQNNGV.